This TCR beta chain originates from a study of CD8 T cells in Susac syndrome. Germline CDR1 and CDR2: MNHEY and SVGAGI. The CDR3 is made up of 15 amino acids. The J segment lost 5 bases and the V segment lost 6 bases, leaving 9 bases of the junction unmatched. From blood CD8+ and CD4+ T cells, the TCR beta chain was sequenced. Random hexamers served to reverse transcribe roughly 0.5 to 1 ug RNA. Each CDR3 protein is one row after TCRdb ran MiXCR on the immunoSEQ multiplex PCR reads. The table includes about 250,000 distinct CDR3 sequences, 93% detected once. This TCR came from a human donor with multiple sclerosis. This chain connects TRBV6-5 to TRBJ2-5; 10 bases agree with TRBD2. Sequenced sample: CD4+ T cells from PBMCs. The CDR3 protein is CASRRGTSVGETQYF. CDR3 coding DNA: TGTGCCAGCAGACGCGGGACTAGCGTCGGGGAGACCCAGTACTTC.